The rows below give T cell receptor beta chains drawn from one sample of a study of T cells after yellow fever vaccination. MiXCR, applied by TCRdb to the 5' RACE reads, yields one record per CDR3 protein. The sample lists around 310,000 distinct CDR3 sequences, roughly 9.4% occurring once. The sample in question was PBMCs, obtained on the day of the first yellow fever vaccination. Receptors originate from a man younger than 35 who received the YFV17D yellow fever vaccine. Both conserved end residues are part of each CDR3. D genes are given only for firm matches. Clone size is given for some rows only: seen once, a few or many times, or a class if the clone is expanded.

clone_size	cdr3_length	d_call	v_call	j_call	cdr3_nt	cdr3_aa
-	16	TRBD2	TRBV20-1	TRBJ2-1	TGCAGTGCCTGGACTAGCGGGGGGTTCCCCTACAATGAGCAGTTCTTC	CSAWTSGGFPYNEQFF
-	15	TRBD2	TRBV6-4	TRBJ2-3	TGTGCCAGCAGCCGACTAGCGACCCCCACAGATACGCAGTATTTT	CASSRLATPTDTQYF
few	16	-	TRBV12-3/TRBV12-4	TRBJ1-5	TGTGCCAGCAGTTTAAACGCGGGGGATAGCAATCAGCCCCAGCATTTT	CASSLNAGDSNQPQHF
few	12	-	TRBV28	TRBJ1-1	TGTGCCAGCAGTTTACCCCATACTGAAGCTTTCTTT	CASSLPHTEAFF
few	14	-	TRBV29-1	TRBJ1-1	TGCAGCGTCGGACTCGGGACATTGAACACTGAAGCTTTCTTT	CSVGLGTLNTEAFF
many	15	TRBD1	TRBV6-2/TRBV6-3	TRBJ2-1	TGTGCCAGCAGTATCCGGACAGGCCAATACAATGAGCAGTTCTTC	CASSIRTGQYNEQFF
-	15	TRBD1	TRBV19	TRBJ1-2	TGTGCCAGTAAGACCACAGGGGACCTTCTGGATGGCTACACCTTC	CASKTTGDLLDGYTF
few	16	-	TRBV4-1	TRBJ2-6	TGCGCCAGCTCCCGGGCGTTGGGGTCTGGGGCCAACGTCCTGACTTTC	CASSRALGSGANVLTF
many	9	-	TRBV7-9	TRBJ1-1	TGTGCCAGCAGACCAAAAGGCTTCTTT	CASRPKGFF
-	15	-	TRBV5-4	TRBJ2-3	TGTGCCAGCAGCCTACAGGGTGTTTTAGGAGATACGCAGTATTTT	CASSLQGVLGDTQYF
few	15	-	TRBV20-1	TRBJ2-2	TGCAGTGCTAGTGGGGGGGGGCTTGACACCGGGGAGCTGTTTTTT	CSASGGGLDTGELFF
few	16	-	TRBV5-1	TRBJ1-2	TGCGCCAGCAGCTCCCCTCTCCTCCCGGGCGGCTATGGCTACACCTTC	CASSSPLLPGGYGYTF
many	19	-	TRBV6-2/TRBV6-3	TRBJ2-7	TGTGCCAGCAGTTACCCTTCGGTATCTCCGGGACGGGTATCCTACGAGCAGTACTTC	CASSYPSVSPGRVSYEQYF
-	16	TRBD1	TRBV10-2	TRBJ2-2	TGCGCCAGCAGGGGACCCGGGACAGGGGCCACCGGGGAGCTGTTTTTT	CASRGPGTGATGELFF
-	15	-	TRBV6-5	TRBJ1-3	TGTGCCAGCAGTTACGTTGGGGGCTCTGGAAACACCATATATTTT	CASSYVGGSGNTIYF
-	15	-	TRBV7-6	TRBJ1-1	TGTGCCAGCAGCGAATCCGTCCCCGGGGGCACTGAAGCTTTCTTT	CASSESVPGGTEAFF
-	16	-	TRBV6-1	TRBJ2-2	TGTGCCAGCAGCCTTACACACAGGGAGGGCACCGGGGAGCTGTTTTTT	CASSLTHREGTGELFF
-	15	-	TRBV27	TRBJ1-1	TGTGCCAGCAGTTTGAAGGCAACCATGAACACTGAAGCTTTCTTT	CASSLKATMNTEAFF
-	17	-	TRBV4-3	TRBJ2-2	TGCGCCAGCAGCCAAGTAGGGTATACCTCTCCCACCGGGGAGCTGTTTTTT	CASSQVGYTSPTGELFF
few	20	TRBD2	TRBV4-1	TRBJ2-7	TGCGCCAGCAGCCAAGAACCCCCTCCAACGGGAGGTTCCCTTTCCTACGAGCAGTACTTC	CASSQEPPPTGGSLSYEQYF
many	12	-	TRBV6-2/TRBV6-3	TRBJ2-2	TGTGCCAGCACCCTGACCACCGGGGAGCTGTTTTTT	CASTLTTGELFF
many	16	-	TRBV5-1	TRBJ2-5	TGCGCCAGCAGCTTACTAGGGATCGGGTACCAAGAGACCCAGTACTTC	CASSLLGIGYQETQYF
few	15	TRBD1	TRBV7-8	TRBJ1-5	TGTGCCAGCAGCTTAGAGAGGGACAGGGCTCAGCCCCAGCATTTT	CASSLERDRAQPQHF